The 11 T cell receptor beta chains below were found in one sample sequenced in a study of blood T cell repertoires in COVID-19. The protocol was immunoSEQ multiplex PCR, while the TCRdb copy is restricted to in-frame clones and leaves out a portion. The profile shows 120,000 or so clones, roughly 85% of them singletons. Specimen: peripheral blood. These receptors came from a man aged 40-50 years with acute or convalescent COVID-19.

The V gene is TRBV20-1, the J gene TRBJ2-1, with D tentatively TRBD2 (6 bases). Germline V lookup: CDR1 DFQATT, CDR2 SNEGSKA (reference sequence). The CDR3 contains 14 residues. Trimming took off 3 bases at V and 4 bases at J, with 13 bases between the two ends. In DNA form, the CDR3 reads TGCAGTGCTAGTAGGAGGGCGGCGTACAATGAGCAGTTCTTC. The encoded protein is CSASRRAAYNEQFF.

The chain employs TRBV18 and TRBJ1-5; TRBD1 is a possible D gene (6 bases). This CDR3 contains 17 residues. Germline CDR1 KGHSH, CDR2 LQKENI. V lost 2 bases and J lost 1, with 15 bases in between. In DNA form, the CDR3 reads TGTGCCAGCTCACCAACGGGGACACAGAGGAGCAATCAGCCCCAGCATTTT. Translated: CASSPTGTQRSNQPQHF.

The CDR3 region has the DNA TGTGCCAGTAGTATAGTACAGGGGTATACTGAAGCTTTCTTT. Residues: CASSIVQGYTEAFF. The V call is TRBV19, the J call TRBJ1-1; 7 positions agree with TRBD1. Germline values: CDR1 LNHDA, CDR2 SQIVND (reference sequence). The J segment lost 5 bases and the V segment lost 1 base, leaving 4 bases of the junction unmatched. This CDR3 contains 14 residues. Complete variable domain (other parts from reference TRBV19 and TRBJ1-1): DGGITQSPKYLFRKEGQNVTLSCEQNLNHDAMYWYRQDPGQGLRLIYYSQIVNDFQKGDIAEGYSVSREKKESFPLTVTSAQKNPTAFYLCASSIVQGYTEAFFGQGTRLTVV.

The genes are TRBV27 and TRBJ2-2; D call uncertain. This CDR3 has 14 amino acids. Looked up from germline, CDR1 is MNHEY and CDR2 is SMNVEV (reference sequence). The germline V and J ends were trimmed by 9 bases and 1 base, with 12 bases remaining between them. CDR3 region: CASGLARNTGELFF. In DNA form, the CDR3 reads TGTGCCAGTGGGCTGGCCCGGAACACCGGGGAGCTGTTTTTT.

The J gene is TRBJ1-4, the V gene TRBV6-5, with 8 bases that match TRBD1. The CDR3 sequence is 13 residues long. Trimming removed 10 bases from V and 3 bases from J; junction bases left unmatched: 4. In germline, CDR1 is MNHEY, CDR2 SVGAGI. This CDR3 is CAIQGAANEKLFF. In nucleotides, the CDR3 is TGTGCCATCCAGGGGGCGGCTAATGAAAAACTGTTTTTT.

This chain joins TRBV7-9 and TRBJ1-3, with D possibly TRBD1 on 6 matching bases. With 5 bases removed from V and 4 bases from J, the gap between germline ends came to 15 bases. The CDR3 has 15 amino acids. The germline V gene has CDR1 SEHNR and CDR2 FQNEAQ (reference sequence). Here the CDR3 DNA reads TGTGCCAGCAGCATACCAACAGGGATCGGAAACACCATATATTTT. Translated, it gives CASSIPTGIGNTIYF.

V is TRBV7-8 and J is TRBJ1-1, with unresolved D. The germline gives CDR1 SGHVS, CDR2 FQNEAQ. The ends were cut back, 5 bases at V and 0 bases at J, with 10 bases in the middle. This CDR3 has 14 amino acids. As DNA, the CDR3 is TGTGCCAGCAGCCGAGGCCCGGTGAACACTGAAGCTTTCTTT. Encoded protein: CASSRGPVNTEAFF.

The chain recombines TRBV6-5 with TRBJ1-1; D is unclear. V lost 5 bases, J lost 1 base, and 5 bases lay in between. The CDR3 is 12 residues long. Per germline, CDR1 MNHEY and CDR2 SVGAGI. The CDR3 reads CASSRGNTEAFF. CDR3 sequence (DNA): TGTGCCAGCAGTCGGGGGAACACTGAAGCTTTCTTT.

The rearrangement joins TRBV20-1 to TRBJ1-5; TRBD1 aligns across 7 bases. Germline CDR1 is DFQATT and CDR2 is SNEGSKA (reference sequence). Germline trimming cut 3 bases from V and 7 bases from J; bases unmatched to any gene: 9. This CDR3 is built from 14 residues. The CDR3 loop reads CSASRGPRGQPQHF. For the CDR3, the DNA is TGCAGTGCTAGTAGGGGGCCAAGGGGCCAGCCCCAGCATTTT.

V usage is TRBV7-2 and J usage is TRBJ1-1; no reliable D call. Germline V gene data show CDR1 as SGHTA and CDR2 as FQGNSA. The CDR3 has 13 residues. V was trimmed by 5 bases and J by 7 bases, leaving 14 bases between them. CDR3 in DNA: TGTGCCAGCAGCGCCCGGGGTATCGGTGAAGCTTTCTTT. This gives the protein CASSARGIGEAFF.

The V and J genes are TRBV12-3 or TRBV12-4 and TRBJ2-7, with D perhaps matching TRBD1 (5 bases). The CDR3 is 13 residues long. Trimming removed 4 bases at V and 1 base at J, with 8 bases between. The CDR3 DNA sequence: TGTGCCAGCAGTTCCTCAGGGTCCTACGAGCAGTACTTC. Amino acid sequence: CASSSSGSYEQYF.